Presented here are 9 T cell receptor beta chains from one specimen sequenced in a study of control samples from healthy donors and cancer patients. Clones were sequenced by immunoSEQ multiplex PCR, and TCRdb holds only the in-frame ones, with some missing. Of about 51,000 clones in the sample, about four fifths were seen once. The specimen was blood. The receptor source for this set is a man in his 70s in good health.

The chain couples TRBV20-1 to TRBJ2-5; weak D call: TRBD1 (7 bases). The CDR3 runs 14 residues. Germline V lookup: CDR1 DFQATT, CDR2 SNEGSKA (reference sequence). Trimming pared 3 bases from V and 4 bases from J, leaving 15 bases between. The CDR3 coding sequence is TGCAGTGCTAGTGGGTCAGGGGGGCGAGAGACCCAGTACTTC. Translated: CSASGSGGRETQYF.

This clone occurred a few times. The J gene is TRBJ1-1, the V gene TRBV14; 10 positions agree with TRBD1. The germline gives CDR1 SGHDN, CDR2 FVKESK. V lost 4 bases and J lost 5; bases outside the gene matches: 10. The length of the CDR3 is 16 residues. CDR3 amino acids: CASSRGPGQGRTEAFF. CDR3 nucleotides: TGTGCCAGCAGCCGCGGTCCGGGACAGGGGAGGACTGAAGCTTTCTTT.

The genes are TRBV27 and TRBJ2-3; a weak D match, TRBD1 (5 bases). V gave up 4 bases and J gave up 4 bases, with 18 bases separating them. Germline CDR1 and CDR2: MNHEY and SMNVEV (reference sequence). There are 16 residues in the CDR3. CDR3 sequence: CASSSQGSRRSDTQYF. CDR3 bases: TGTGCCAGCAGTTCCCAGGGCTCCAGAAGGTCAGATACGCAGTATTTT.

The V and J genes are TRBV5-6 and TRBJ2-1; TRBD2 agrees at 8 bases. The CDR3 length is 17 residues. V was clipped by 4 bases and J by 5 bases; unmatched bases: 14. Germline V lookup: CDR1 SGHDT, CDR2 YYEEEE. The CDR3 spells CASSLLGGTRLHNEQFF. For the CDR3, the DNA is TGTGCCAGCAGCCTTTTAGGAGGGACTAGGTTGCACAATGAGCAGTTCTTC.

The gene calls are TRBV5-6 and TRBJ1-2; D is possibly TRBD1 (6 bases). Trimming took 4 bases from V and 2 from J, leaving 12 bases between them. The CDR3 loop spans 14 amino acids. Germline V gene sequence: CDR1 SGHDT, CDR2 YYEEEE. CDR3 amino acids: CASSQPTGNYGYTF. The CDR3 DNA sequence: TGTGCCAGCAGCCAACCCACAGGGAACTATGGCTACACCTTC.

This chain joins TRBV2 and TRBJ1-5, with 9 positions matching TRBD1. V lost 3 bases and J lost 11; bases outside the gene matches: 23. The germline V gene encodes CDR1 SNHLY and CDR2 FYNNEI. The CDR3 has 19 residues. CDR3 nucleotides: TGTGCCAGCAGTGAGGGTTTACAGGGGGCAGGGGGCGCGGCATTGACCCAGCATTTT. Its translation is CASSEGLQGAGGAALTQHF.

The chain recombines TRBV3-1 (or the pseudogene TRBV3-2) with TRBJ1-2; D not resolved. The V end lost 5 bases, the J end lost 2 bases, and 12 bases lay between the germline ends. The CDR3 is 14 amino acids. From germline, CDR1 is LGHDT and CDR2 YNNKEL (reference sequence). CDR3 region: CASSGRRTNYGYTF. The CDR3 bases are TGTGCCAGCAGCGGCCGCCGGACCAACTATGGCTACACCTTC.

The CDR3, as DNA: TGTGCCAGCTCTACTCTGACTAGCCGGTCCTACAATGAGCAGTTCTTC. Translating it yields CASSTLTSRSYNEQFF. J is TRBJ2-1 and V is TRBV19; 7 bases line up with TRBD2. Germline CDR1 LNHDA, CDR2 SQIVND (reference sequence). V shed 9 bases and J 1 base; nucleotides not matched to a gene: 12. The CDR3 extends over 16 amino acids.

The chain has TRBV5-5 and TRBJ1-6; maybe TRBD1 (6 bases). This CDR3 is built from 15 residues. V was cut by 4 bases and J by 9 bases, with 17 bases left in between. The germline V gene has CDR1 SGHKS and CDR2 YYEKEE (reference sequence). CDR3 amino acids: CASSPPRGEASPLHF. The CDR3 DNA is TGTGCCAGCAGCCCCCCGAGGGGGGAAGCTTCACCCCTCCACTTT.